The clone carrying this T cell receptor (beta chain) has only one observation. Its target is unknown. Within the sample, other DNA sequences also encode this same CDR3. Naive CD8 cells lacked CD45RO, underwent positive selection for CCR7 and left out terminally differentiated effector memory CD45RA+ cells. Each PCR replicate from the sorted subsets contained 200 to 250 ng DNA, which is 25,000 to 30,000 T cell genomes. Sequencing was performed with immunoSEQ multiplex PCR; in TCRdb, only in-frame clones are kept and a portion is missing. The sample records 750,000 to 1,000,000 clones, over 90% being singletons. The sample belongs to a study of shared clonotypes between healthy human individuals. Study background: Three CD4 naive, three CD4 memory, two CD8 naive and one CD8 memory plate were used per donor. Study outcomes and limitations: Only blood samples were collected, and tissue repertoires likely differ. Naive subsets usually exceeded memory subsets in estimated richness.

Germline CDR1 is MNHEY and CDR2 is SMNVEV (reference sequence). Unmatched junction bases numbered 4, after V lost 4 bases and J lost 4 bases. This CDR3 is 15 amino acids long. The sequenced material came from naive CD8+ T cells sorted from blood. The chain combines TRBV27 with TRBJ2-1; TRBD1 aligns across 10 bases. This TCR came from a man aged 25 to 45 in good health. The chain's CDR3 is CASSSGTGVYNEQFF. CDR3 nucleotide sequence: TGTGCCAGCAGTTCTGGGACAGGGGTATACAATGAGCAGTTCTTC.